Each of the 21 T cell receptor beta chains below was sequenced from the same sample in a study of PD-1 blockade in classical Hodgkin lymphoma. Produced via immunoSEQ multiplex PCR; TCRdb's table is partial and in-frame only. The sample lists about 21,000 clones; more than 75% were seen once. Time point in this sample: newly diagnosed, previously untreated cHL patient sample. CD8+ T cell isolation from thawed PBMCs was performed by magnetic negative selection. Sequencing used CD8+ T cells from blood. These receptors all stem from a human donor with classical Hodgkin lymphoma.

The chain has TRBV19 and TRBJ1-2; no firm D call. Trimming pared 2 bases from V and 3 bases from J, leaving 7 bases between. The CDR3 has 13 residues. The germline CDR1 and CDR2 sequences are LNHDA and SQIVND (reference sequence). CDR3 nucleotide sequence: TGTGCCAGTAGTATACGTGTCGACTATGGCTACACCTTC. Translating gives CASSIRVDYGYTF.

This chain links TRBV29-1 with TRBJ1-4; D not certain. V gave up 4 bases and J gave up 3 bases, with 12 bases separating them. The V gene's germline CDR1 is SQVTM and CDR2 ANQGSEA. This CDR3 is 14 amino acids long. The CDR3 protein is CSVVSGRANEKLFF. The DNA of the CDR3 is TGCAGCGTTGTTTCGGGGAGGGCTAATGAAAAACTGTTTTTT.

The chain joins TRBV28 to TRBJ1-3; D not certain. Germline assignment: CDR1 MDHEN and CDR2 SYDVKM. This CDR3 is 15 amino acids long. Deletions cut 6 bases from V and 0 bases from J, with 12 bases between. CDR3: CASSQDGTSGNTIYF. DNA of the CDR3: TGTGCCAGCAGCCAGGACGGAACCTCTGGAAACACCATATATTTT.

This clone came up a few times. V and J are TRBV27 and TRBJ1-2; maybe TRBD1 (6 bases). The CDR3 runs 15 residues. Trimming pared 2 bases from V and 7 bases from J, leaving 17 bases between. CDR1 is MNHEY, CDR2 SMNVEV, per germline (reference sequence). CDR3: CASSLSTGAEAGYTF. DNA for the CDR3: TGTGCCAGCAGTTTAAGTACGGGGGCGGAAGCTGGCTACACCTTC.

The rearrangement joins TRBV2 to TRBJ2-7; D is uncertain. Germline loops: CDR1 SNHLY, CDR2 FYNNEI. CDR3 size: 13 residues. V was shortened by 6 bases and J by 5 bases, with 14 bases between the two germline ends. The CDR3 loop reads CASSADLGDEQYF. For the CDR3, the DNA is TGTGCCAGCAGCGCAGATCTAGGAGACGAGCAGTACTTC.

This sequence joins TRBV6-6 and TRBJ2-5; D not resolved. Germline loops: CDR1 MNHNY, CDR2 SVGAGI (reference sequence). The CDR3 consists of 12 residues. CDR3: CSSSYGGETQYF. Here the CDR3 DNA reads TGTTCCTCCAGTTATGGTGGGGAGACCCAGTACTTC.

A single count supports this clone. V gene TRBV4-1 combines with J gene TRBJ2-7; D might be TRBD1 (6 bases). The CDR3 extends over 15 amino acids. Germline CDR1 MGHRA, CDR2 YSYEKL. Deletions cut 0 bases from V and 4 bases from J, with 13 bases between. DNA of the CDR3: TGCGCCAGCAGCCAAGATGGGCAGGGGATTTACGAGCAGTACTTC. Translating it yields CASSQDGQGIYEQYF.

CDR3 amino acids: CASSFPPSEGQETQYF. The DNA of the CDR3 is TGTGCCAGCAGCTTCCCCCCGAGTGAGGGACAAGAGACCCAGTACTTC. V usage is TRBV7-9 and J usage is TRBJ2-5; possible D gene TRBD2, 5 bases. Germline V lookup: CDR1 SEHNR, CDR2 FQNEAQ (reference sequence). Trimming shortened V by 3 bases and J by 2 bases, and 16 bases separated the two germline ends. The length of the CDR3 is 16 residues.

Written as DNA, the CDR3 is TGTGCCAGCACCCACAGGGTGGGTTACAATGAGCAGTTCTTC. Translated, it gives CASTHRVGYNEQFF. V is TRBV28 and J is TRBJ2-1, with D perhaps matching TRBD1 (6 bases). The V end lost 7 bases, the J end lost 4 bases, and 14 bases lay between the germline ends. CDR1 and CDR2 (germline): MDHEN, SYDVKM. The CDR3 spans 14 residues.

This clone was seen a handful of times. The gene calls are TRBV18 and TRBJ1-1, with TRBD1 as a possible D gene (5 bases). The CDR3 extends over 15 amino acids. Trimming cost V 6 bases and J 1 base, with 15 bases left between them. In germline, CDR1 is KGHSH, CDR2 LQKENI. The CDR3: CASSPAIGANTEAFF. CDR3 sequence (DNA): TGTGCCAGCTCCCCGGCAATAGGGGCGAACACTGAAGCTTTCTTT.

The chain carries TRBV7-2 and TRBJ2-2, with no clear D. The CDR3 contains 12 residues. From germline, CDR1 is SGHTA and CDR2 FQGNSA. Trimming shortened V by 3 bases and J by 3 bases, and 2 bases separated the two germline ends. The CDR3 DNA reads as TGTGCCAGCAGCTTTTACACCGGGGAGCTGTTTTTT. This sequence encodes CASSFYTGELFF.

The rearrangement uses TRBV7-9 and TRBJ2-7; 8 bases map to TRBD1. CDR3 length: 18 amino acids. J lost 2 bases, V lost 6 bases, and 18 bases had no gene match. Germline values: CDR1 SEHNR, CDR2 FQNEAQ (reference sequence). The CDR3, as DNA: TGTGCCAGCAGTGCTTTGGGTCGAGGACAGGGATCACCCTACGAGCAGTACTTC. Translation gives CASSALGRGQGSPYEQYF.

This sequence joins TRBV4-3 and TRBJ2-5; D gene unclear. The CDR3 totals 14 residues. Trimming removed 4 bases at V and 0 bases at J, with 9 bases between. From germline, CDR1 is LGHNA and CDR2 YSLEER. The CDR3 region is CASSPAVNQETQYF. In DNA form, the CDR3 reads TGCGCCAGCAGCCCTGCCGTAAACCAAGAGACCCAGTACTTC.

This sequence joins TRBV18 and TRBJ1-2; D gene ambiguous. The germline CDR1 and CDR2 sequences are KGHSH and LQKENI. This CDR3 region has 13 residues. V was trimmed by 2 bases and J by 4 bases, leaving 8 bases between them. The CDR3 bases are TGTGCCAGCTCACCAGACAACGTCTATGGCTACACCTTC. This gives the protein CASSPDNVYGYTF. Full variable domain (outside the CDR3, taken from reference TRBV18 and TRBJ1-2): NAGVMQNPRHLVRRRGQEARLRCSPMKGHSHVYWYRQLPEEGLKFMVYLQKENIIDESGMPKERFSAEFPKEGPSILRIQQVVRGDSAAYFCASSPDNVYGYTFGSGTRLTVV.

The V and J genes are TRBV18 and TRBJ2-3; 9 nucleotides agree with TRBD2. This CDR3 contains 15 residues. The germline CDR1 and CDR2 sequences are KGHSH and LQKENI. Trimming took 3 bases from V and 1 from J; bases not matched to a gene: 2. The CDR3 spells CASSPERGGTDTQYF. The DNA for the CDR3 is TGTGCCAGCTCACCGGAGCGGGGGGGCACAGATACGCAGTATTTT.

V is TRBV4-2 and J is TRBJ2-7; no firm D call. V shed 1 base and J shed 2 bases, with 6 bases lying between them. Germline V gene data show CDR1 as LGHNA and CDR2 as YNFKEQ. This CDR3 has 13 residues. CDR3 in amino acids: CASSQGEAYEQYF. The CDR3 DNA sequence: TGTGCCAGCAGCCAAGGGGAAGCCTACGAGCAGTACTTC.

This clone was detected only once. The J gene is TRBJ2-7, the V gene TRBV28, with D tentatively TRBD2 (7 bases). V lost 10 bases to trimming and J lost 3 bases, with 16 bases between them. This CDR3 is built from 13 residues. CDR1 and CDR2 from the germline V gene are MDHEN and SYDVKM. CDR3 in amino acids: CATTRGALYEQYF. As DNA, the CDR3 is TGTGCCACCACCCGGGGGGCCCTCTACGAGCAGTACTTC.

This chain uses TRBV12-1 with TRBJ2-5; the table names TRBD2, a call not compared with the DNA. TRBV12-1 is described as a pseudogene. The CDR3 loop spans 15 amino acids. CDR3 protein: CASSFKRGPAETQYF. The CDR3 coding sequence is TGTGCCAGCAGCTTTAAGCGGGGCCCCGCGGAGACCCAGTACTTC.

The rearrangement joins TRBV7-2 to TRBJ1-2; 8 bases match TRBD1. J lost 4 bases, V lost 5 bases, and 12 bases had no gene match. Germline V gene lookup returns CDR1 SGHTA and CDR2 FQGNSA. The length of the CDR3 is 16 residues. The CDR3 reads CASSPEGRQGRYGYTF. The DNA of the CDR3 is TGTGCCAGCAGCCCGGAGGGCAGACAGGGGCGCTATGGCTACACCTTC.

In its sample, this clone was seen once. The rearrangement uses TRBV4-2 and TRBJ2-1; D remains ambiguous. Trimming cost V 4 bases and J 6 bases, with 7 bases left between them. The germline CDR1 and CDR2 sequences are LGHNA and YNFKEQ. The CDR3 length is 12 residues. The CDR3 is CASSRGSNEQFF. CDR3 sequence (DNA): TGTGCCAGCAGCCGCGGAAGCAATGAGCAGTTCTTC.

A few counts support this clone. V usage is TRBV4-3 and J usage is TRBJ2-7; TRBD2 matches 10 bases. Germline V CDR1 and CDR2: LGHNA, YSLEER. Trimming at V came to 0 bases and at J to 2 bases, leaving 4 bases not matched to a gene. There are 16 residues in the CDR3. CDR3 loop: CASSQEILAGTYEQYF. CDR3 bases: TGCGCCAGCAGCCAAGAGATACTAGCGGGAACCTACGAGCAGTACTTC.